These T cell receptor beta chains were read from a single sample in a study of blood T cell repertoires in COVID-19. Sequencing was performed with immunoSEQ multiplex PCR; in TCRdb, only in-frame clones are kept and a portion is missing. This repertoire shows 170,000 or so clones, about 82% found once; its top ten account for approximately 7%. The sequencing sample was made of peripheral blood. Every receptor here comes from a man in his fifties or sixties with active or convalescent COVID-19. Both conserved end residues are part of each CDR3.

v_gene | CDR3aa
TRBV20-1 | CSASFSRGTNEKLFF
TRBV5-5 | CASSLITGYGYTF
TRBV7-6 | CASSPDILTPKSYGYTF
TRBV18 | CASGVGGTEAFF
TRBV24-1 | CATSDRGQYQPQHF
TRBV7-8 | CASSRGTSGETQYF
TRBV11-3 | CASSLVGGGGDYGYTF
TRBV4-3 | CASSQDLIPTGELFF
TRBV24-1 | CATSDSGEWYGYTF
TRBV14 | CASSPLPAPGQGAQVSDEQYF
TRBV12-3/TRBV12-4 | CASTGQGLSVRYF
TRBV3-1/TRBV3-2 | CASSSSRIQYF
TRBV11-3 | CASSFLGRANEQFF
TRBV4-2 | CASSPQTRANEAFF
TRBV4-3 | CASSQEAGNQPQHF
TRBV2 | CASSEDAGSSYEQYF
TRBV7-2 | CASTQGLGSPLHF
TRBV11-2 | CASSRVGGGNQPQHF
TRBV4-3 | CASRPGGVTGELFF
TRBV4-3 | CASSLSSLAGVGANVLTF
TRBV11-2 | CASSRTGDSNQPQHF
TRBV4-1 | CASSPGGERGYTF
TRBV11-3 | CASSSARGAGDYNEQFF
TRBV6-5 | CASRQDSSTDTQYF
TRBV11-1 | CASSISIGTGYNEQFF
TRBV2 | CASSWALAGGKDTQYF
TRBV5-5 | CASSSTGSNTEAFF
TRBV7-2 | CASSLTGDGNTIYF
TRBV6-2/TRBV6-3 | CASSYETAYQPQHF
TRBV14 | CASSQIGISGNTIYF
TRBV2 | CASSSGTSGGADTQYF
TRBV9 | CASSSDRSSGANVLTF
TRBV12-3/TRBV12-4 | CASSLPDRGRFF
TRBV19 | CASSMRSGGIQTVSEQYF
TRBV9 | CASSLEGVGNQPQHF
TRBV4-2 | CASAGTDTQYF
TRBV6-2/TRBV6-3 | CASSSYTGTYEQYF
TRBV19 | CASRSDGRRKRNTEAFF
TRBV9 | CASSEQTTGVDTQYF
TRBV29-1 | CSVKTSASTDTQYF
TRBV4-2 | CASSQEASGSYNEQFF
TRBV24-1 | CATRGRNGNTEAFF
TRBV6-5 | CASSYSTATGELFF
TRBV6-2/TRBV6-3 | CASSRLAGAKNIQYF
TRBV19 | CATTQGRVDYGYTF
TRBV7-2 | CASSLSGGRNQPQHF
TRBV11-3 | CASSPGRAEYNEQFF
TRBV4-2 | CASSQEAGPGLAGVFTGELFF
TRBV6-5 | CASTTSLGDNEQFF
TRBV25-1 | CASSELVRGYEQYF
TRBV2 | CASSEAGQVTFLYGYTF
TRBV28 | CASSFPSGGSIQYF
TRBV5-6 | CASSFRTSGFNEQFF
TRBV10-1 | CASTKTPGFRNSPLHF
TRBV7-2 | CASSFGLAGAHRDEQYF
TRBV15 | CATSKEGYGYTF
TRBV6-5 | CASSREGGRPYEQYF